This T cell receptor (beta chain) was sequenced during a study of shared clonotypes between healthy human individuals. In the sorted-subset replicate PCRs, 200 ng DNA, tens of thousands of T cell genomes, was used. In the authors' workflow: ImmunoSEQ output lacked quality scores and full-length reads, limiting matched filtering. Sequenced by immunoSEQ multiplex PCR; TCRdb stores in-frame clones only, minus some. Clone size and V and J calls were adopted from that table, with D and trimming inferred from the DNA. The sample has millions of clones, 85% to 95% seen once. Overall study results and limits: Memory subsets generally showed smaller estimated richness than naive subsets did. Researchers sampled only blood; tissue repertoires likely differ.

Germline CDR1 is SGHTA and CDR2 is FQGNSA. The CDR3 runs 15 residues. Trimming took 4 bases from V and 0 from J, leaving 12 bases between them. To note about this clone: Its specificity is unknown.

The sequencing sample was made of naive CD4+ T cells sorted from blood. The subset was: CD45RA+ positively selected. V is TRBV7-2 and J is TRBJ2-5; D remains ambiguous. The sequence derives from a man between 18 and 35 years old in good health. CDR3 sequence reads: CASSSTPGDQETQYF. The CDR3 DNA follows: TGTGCCAGCAGCTCCACCCCAGGAGACCAAGAGACCCAGTACTTC.